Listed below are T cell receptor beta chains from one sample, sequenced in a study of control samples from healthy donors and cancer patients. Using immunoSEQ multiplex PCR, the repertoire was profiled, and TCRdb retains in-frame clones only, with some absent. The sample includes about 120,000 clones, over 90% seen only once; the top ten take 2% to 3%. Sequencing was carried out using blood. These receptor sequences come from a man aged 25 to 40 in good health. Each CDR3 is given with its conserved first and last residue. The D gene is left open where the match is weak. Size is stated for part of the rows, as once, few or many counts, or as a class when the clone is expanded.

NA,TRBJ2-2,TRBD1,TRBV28,CASSLLDRGSGELFF,TGTGCCAGCAGTTTATTGGACAGGGGCTCCGGGGAGCTGTTTTTT
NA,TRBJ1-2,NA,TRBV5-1,CASSKGLNYGYTF,TGCGCCAGCAGTAAGGGATTGAACTATGGCTACACCTTC
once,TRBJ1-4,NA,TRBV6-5,CASGPPWGNEKLFF,TGTGCCAGCGGCCCCCCATGGGGGAATGAAAAACTGTTTTTT
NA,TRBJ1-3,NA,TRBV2,CASSKGIGNTIYF,TGTGCCAGCAGTAAGGGGATTGGAAACACCATATATTTT
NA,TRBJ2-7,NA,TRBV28,CASLPFRTASYEQYF,TGTGCCAGCCTTCCCTTCCGGACAGCCTCCTACGAGCAGTACTTC
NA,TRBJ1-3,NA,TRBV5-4,CASRVATSGNTIYF,TGTGCCAGCAGAGTAGCCACCTCTGGAAACACCATATATTTT
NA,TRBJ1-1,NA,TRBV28,CASSPGSNTEAFF,TGTGCCAGCAGTCCAGGCTCTAACACTGAAGCTTTCTTT
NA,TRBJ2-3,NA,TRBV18,CASSPIDTGTDTQYF,TGTGCCAGCTCACCAATCGACACTGGCACAGATACGCAGTATTTT
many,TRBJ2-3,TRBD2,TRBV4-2,CASSQGLAGGPDTQYF,TGTGCCAGCAGCCAAGGGCTAGCGGGGGGTCCAGATACGCAGTATTTT
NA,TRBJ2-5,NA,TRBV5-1,CASSLVGGQETQYF,TGCGCCAGCAGCTTGGTGGGGGGACAAGAGACCCAGTACTTC
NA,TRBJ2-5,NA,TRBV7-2,CASSLEAAGPRYF,TGTGCCAGCAGCTTAGAAGCGGCGGGCCCACGTTACTTC
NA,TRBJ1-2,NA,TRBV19,CASSIGSGYTF,TGTGCCAGTAGTATAGGGTCTGGCTACACCTTC
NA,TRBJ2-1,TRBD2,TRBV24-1,CATMVAGGDYNEQFF,TGTGCCACCATGGTAGCGGGGGGGGACTACAATGAGCAGTTCTTC
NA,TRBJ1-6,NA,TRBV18,CASSPRQSNNSPLHF,TGTGCCAGCTCACCGAGGCAGAGTAATAATTCACCCCTCCACTTT
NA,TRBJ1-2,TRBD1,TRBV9,CASSVTGDLANYGYTF,TGTGCCAGCAGCGTTACAGGGGACCTAGCTAACTATGGCTACACCTTC
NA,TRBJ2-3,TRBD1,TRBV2,CASSQGESTDTQYF,TGTGCCAGCAGCCAGGGGGAGAGCACAGATACGCAGTATTTT
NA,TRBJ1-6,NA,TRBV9,CASSVESQGPNSPLHF,TGTGCCAGCAGCGTAGAATCGCAGGGCCCTAATTCACCCCTCCACTTT
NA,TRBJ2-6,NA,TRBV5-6,CASSLLAPGANVLTF,TGTGCCAGCAGCTTGTTGGCTCCCGGGGCCAACGTCCTGACTTTC
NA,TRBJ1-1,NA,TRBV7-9,CASSPVLSGTEAFF,TGTGCCAGCAGCCCGGTTTTGTCGGGCACTGAAGCTTTCTTT
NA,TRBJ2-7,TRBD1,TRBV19,CASSLPGTGIPYEQYF,TGTGCCAGTAGTCTTCCCGGGACAGGTATCCCCTACGAGCAGTACTTC
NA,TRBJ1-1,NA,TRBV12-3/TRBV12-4,CASTSQTNTEAFF,TGTGCCAGCACCTCACAGACGAACACTGAGGCTTTCTTT
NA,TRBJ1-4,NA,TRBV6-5,CASSYEIGEKLFF,TGTGCCAGCAGTTACGAGATAGGGGAAAAACTGTTTTTT
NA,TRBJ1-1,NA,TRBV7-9,CASSPGGAAFF,TGTGCCAGCAGCCCCGGGGGGGCAGCTTTCTTT
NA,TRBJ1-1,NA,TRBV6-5,CASSYISPNTEAFF,TGTGCCAGCAGTTACATTTCCCCGAACACTGAAGCTTTCTTT
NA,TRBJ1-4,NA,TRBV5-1,CASSLRGLNEKLFF,TGCGCCAGCAGCTTGAGGGGCTTAAATGAAAAACTGTTTTTT
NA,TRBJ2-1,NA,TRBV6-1,CASSDTRESLYNEQFF,TGTGCCAGCAGTGACACCAGGGAGTCCCTTTACAATGAGCAGTTCTTC
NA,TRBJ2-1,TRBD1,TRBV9,CASSPLGQRPYNEQFF,TGTGCCAGCAGCCCTTTGGGACAGCGCCCCTACAATGAGCAGTTCTTC
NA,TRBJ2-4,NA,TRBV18,CASSPPDGQKNIQYF,TGTGCCAGCTCACCACCCGACGGACAGAAAAACATTCAGTACTTC
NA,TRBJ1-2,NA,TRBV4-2,CASSQGSAGADGYTF,TGTGCCAGCAGCCAGGGGTCTGCAGGGGCCGATGGCTACACCTTC
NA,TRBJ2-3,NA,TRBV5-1,CASSLSGSRPDTQYF,TGCGCCAGCAGCTTAAGCGGATCCCGTCCAGATACGCAGTATTTT
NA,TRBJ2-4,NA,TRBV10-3,CAISEIGGGGTKNIQYF,TGTGCCATCAGTGAGATAGGAGGGGGGGGGACCAAAAACATTCAGTACTTC
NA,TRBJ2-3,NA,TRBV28,CASSLLGGGTDTQYF,TGTGCCAGCAGTTTATTGGGTGGGGGGACGGATACGCAGTATTTT
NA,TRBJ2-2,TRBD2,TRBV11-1,CASSPRVGGTTGELFF,TGTGCCAGCAGCCCAAGGGTGGGGGGGACCACCGGGGAGCTGTTTTTT